The rows below give T cell receptor beta chains drawn from one sample of a study of blood T cell repertoires in COVID-19. Assay: immunoSEQ multiplex PCR; the TCRdb copy retains only in-frame clones and omits some. The profile shows some 200,000 clones, more than 75% of them singletons. Sequenced input: peripheral blood. The receptors derive from a man aged 35 to 55 with active or convalescent COVID-19. The CDR3 runs from the conserved cysteine through the conserved F or W. The D gene is left open where the match is weak.

j_gene: TRBJ2-7
v_gene: TRBV29-1
len: 12
d_gene: -
CDR3nt: TGCAGCGTTGCGGGTAGCTACTACGAGCAGTACTTC
CDR3aa: CSVAGSYYEQYF

j_gene: TRBJ2-7
v_gene: TRBV5-8
len: 14
d_gene: TRBD1
CDR3nt: TGTGCCAGCAGCACGCGGACAGGGAGGTACGAGCAGTACTTC
CDR3aa: CASSTRTGRYEQYF

j_gene: TRBJ1-1
v_gene: TRBV4-3
len: 13
d_gene: -
CDR3nt: TGCGCCAGCAGCCAATACGACGGGACTGAAGCTTTCTTT
CDR3aa: CASSQYDGTEAFF

j_gene: TRBJ1-2
v_gene: TRBV4-3
len: 13
d_gene: -
CDR3nt: TGCGCCAGCAGCCAAGACCGACTTTATGGCTACACCTTC
CDR3aa: CASSQDRLYGYTF

j_gene: TRBJ1-1
v_gene: TRBV11-1
len: 13
d_gene: -
CDR3nt: TGTGCCAGCAGCTTATACAGGGACACTGAAGCTTTCTTT
CDR3aa: CASSLYRDTEAFF

j_gene: TRBJ1-5
v_gene: TRBV19
len: 17
d_gene: -
CDR3nt: TGTGCCAGTAGTACAACTTCATCTGGTAAGAGCAATCAGCCCCAGCATTTT
CDR3aa: CASSTTSSGKSNQPQHF

j_gene: TRBJ2-3
v_gene: TRBV5-1
len: 15
d_gene: -
CDR3nt: TGCGCCAGCAGCTTGGGGTCGGGGGTCACAGATACGCAGTATTTT
CDR3aa: CASSLGSGVTDTQYF

j_gene: TRBJ2-2
v_gene: TRBV5-4
len: 18
d_gene: TRBD2
CDR3nt: TGTGCCAGCAGCCCCCCACTAGCGGGAGGGCGGAACACCGGGGAGCTGTTTTTT
CDR3aa: CASSPPLAGGRNTGELFF

j_gene: TRBJ1-1
v_gene: TRBV6-2/TRBV6-3
len: 17
d_gene: -
CDR3nt: TGTGCCAGCAGTTATATGATAACTGCCCTTCGTGACACTGAAGCTTTCTTT
CDR3aa: CASSYMITALRDTEAFF

j_gene: TRBJ2-1
v_gene: TRBV5-4
len: 18
d_gene: TRBD2
CDR3nt: TGTGCCAGCAGCAAAGGCGGACTAGCGCTCACCGCCTACAATGAGCAGTTCTTC
CDR3aa: CASSKGGLALTAYNEQFF